This T cell receptor (beta chain) originates from a study of T-cell reconstitution after alpha-beta-depleted transplantation in children (dated by TCRdb to 2016 to 2017). General notes on the study: The study quantitatively tracked T-cell immune reconstitution after TCRalphabeta/CD19-depleted allogeneic hematopoietic cell transplantation in children using TCR repertoire profiling. The paper as a whole reports these results and caveats: Over subsequent months, a decline in hyperexpanded clone frequencies was noted, and after one year, T-cell counts and TCRbeta diversity were mostly ascribed to newly produced T cells. Apparently early alphabetaT-cell count recovery about two months after transplant reportedly relied on only several hundred rapidly expanded clones derived from non-depleted graft cells. The high TCRbeta diversity at day 60 in some patients was ascribed to recipient T cells and intrathymic progenitors that had survived conditioning.

Library prep was done by PCR. Instrument used: Illumina HiSeq 2500. To normalize quantification of the TCRbeta repertoire, the TCR libraries were built with molecular barcoding that relied on unique molecular identifiers. The public sequencing data were trimmed at Q25 with fastp and processed into clonotypes with MiXCR by TCRdb, which kept only in-frame beta chains. Duplicate CDR3 protein sequences are folded into a single record with the most common DNA and genes. This sample gives approximately 980,000 distinct CDR3 sequences in total; about 30% of them show up just once. The ten largest clones represent approximately 30% of the sample. The junction carries 4 bases between V and J, which are trimmed by 0 bases and 4 bases respectively. From the cysteine up to the phenylalanine, the CDR3 has a length of 12 residues. CDR3 DNA is the only sequence kept; it has 36 bases, read in frame from the first base. From the germline V gene, CDR1 is LGHNT and CDR2 is FRNRAP.

The treatment or condition label on this specimen signifies: allogeneic hematopoietic cell transplantation with graft depleted of TCRalphabeta T cells and CD19 B cells. The children who served as transplant recipients had been given grafts of TCRalphabeta/CD19-depleted allogeneic hematopoietic cells. As for this clonotype: Its binding antigen is unknown. It has no much larger one-base neighbor in the sample; base qualities were not kept.

The receptor comes from a boy younger than two who had a stem cell transplant for SCID, so the T cells may come from the graft donor. The sequence is built from TRBV12-5 and TRBJ2-7, with the D gene not clear enough to name. The sequencing used PBMCs, mostly from graft donor cells, collected 360 days after TCRalphabeta/CD19-depleted stem cell transplant. Here the CDR3 is given as CASGLVPYEQYF. The nucleotides are TGTGCTAGTGGTTTGGTTCCATACGAGCAGTACTTC.